What follows are 17 T cell receptor beta chains derived from one specimen sequenced in a study of blood T cell repertoires in COVID-19. Sequenced by immunoSEQ multiplex PCR; TCRdb stores in-frame clones only, minus some. This sample has roughly 240,000 clones, with around four fifths found just once. The specimen sequenced was peripheral blood. Source of these receptors: an elderly woman with acute or convalescent COVID-19.

The chain combines TRBV20-1 with TRBJ1-6; 8 bases are shared with TRBD1. V lost 3 bases and J lost 6; bases outside the gene matches: 4. CDR1 DFQATT and CDR2 SNEGSKA come from the germline V gene (reference sequence). The CDR3 extends over 14 amino acids. This CDR3 is CSASSQGANSPLHF. In nucleotides, the CDR3 is TGCAGTGCTAGTTCTCAGGGGGCTAATTCACCCCTCCACTTT.

In its sample, this clone was seen a few times. The chain links TRBV7-9 to TRBJ1-5; D perhaps matches TRBD1 (6 bases). There are 17 residues in the CDR3. Germline assignment: CDR1 SEHNR and CDR2 FQNEAQ (reference sequence). V gave up 5 bases and J gave up 0 bases, with 17 bases separating them. The CDR3 DNA reads TGTGCCAGCAGCCGCGCCGAGACAGGAGTTAGCAATCAGCCCCAGCATTTT. It specifies CASSRAETGVSNQPQHF.

The chain uses TRBV18 and TRBJ2-1; 8 bases map to TRBD1. After removal of 2 bases from V and 6 bases from J, the junction contained 6 bases not matched to a gene. Per the germline V gene, CDR1 is KGHSH and CDR2 is LQKENI. CDR3 length: 15 residues. The CDR3 reads CASSPRTGLFNEQFF. The DNA of the CDR3 is TGTGCCAGCTCACCAAGGACAGGGTTGTTCAATGAGCAGTTCTTC.

The V call is TRBV7-2, the J call TRBJ2-6; D call uncertain. This CDR3 region has 17 residues. V lost 5 bases, J lost 0 bases, and 14 bases lay in between. CDR1 and CDR2 from the germline V gene are SGHTA and FQGNSA. CDR3 region: CASSPATLYSGANVLTF. CDR3 nucleotides: TGTGCCAGCAGCCCCGCCACCCTCTACTCTGGGGCCAACGTCCTGACTTTC.

In the case of this clone: Relative to the germline gene, one junction end is altered; a read error may explain this. The chain is built from TRBV18 and TRBJ1-3; D is unresolved. The CDR3 contains 14 residues. Germline CDR1 KGHSH, CDR2 LQKENI. The CDR3 region has the DNA TGTGCCAGCTCACGGGAGGTCTCTGAAAACACCATATATTTT. Translated, it gives CASSREVSENTIYF.

This chain joins TRBV27 and TRBJ1-1; D is ambiguous. The V end lost 8 bases, the J end lost 1 base, and 8 bases lay between the germline ends. The CDR3 sequence is 12 residues long. Germline assignment: CDR1 MNHEY and CDR2 SMNVEV (reference sequence). The CDR3, as DNA: TGTGCCAGCGGAGTTCCGAACACTGAAGCTTTCTTT. Protein: CASGVPNTEAFF.

The chain links TRBV6-2 or TRBV6-3 to TRBJ2-7, with 8 nucleotides matching TRBD2. Germline V lookup: CDR1 MNHEY, CDR2 SVGEGT. The CDR3 is 14 residues long. The V and J ends lost 4 bases and 3 bases, in that order; junction bases with no gene match: 5. CDR3 DNA: TGTGCCAGCAGTTCTAGCGGGTCTAGCTACGAGCAGTACTTC. Residues: CASSSSGSSYEQYF.

The chain combines TRBV7-2 with TRBJ1-2; 8 nucleotides line up with TRBD1. The CDR3 extends over 16 amino acids. CDR1 SGHTA and CDR2 FQGNSA come from the germline V gene. V lost 2 bases, J lost 7 bases, and 12 bases stayed unmatched. The CDR3: CASSLSWGTGGGGYTF. Written as DNA, the CDR3 is TGTGCCAGCAGCTTAAGTTGGGGGACAGGAGGAGGTGGCTACACCTTC.

Turning to this clone: In the same sample, other DNA sequences code for this CDR3. This rearrangement joins TRBV6-5 to TRBJ1-2; D uncertain. The V end lost 3 bases, the J end lost 2 bases, and 7 bases lay between the germline ends. This CDR3 region has 13 residues. The germline V gene has CDR1 MNHEY and CDR2 SVGAGI. CDR3 nucleotide sequence: TGTGCCAGCAGTTATGGGCAAAACTATGGCTACACCTTC. It encodes CASSYGQNYGYTF.

Details on this clone: The junction does not match germline at one end; this may be a read error. The chain recombines TRBV10-1 with TRBJ1-5, with D maybe TRBD1 (5 bases). From germline, CDR1 is WNHNN and CDR2 SYGVQD (reference sequence). The CDR3 totals 19 residues. CDR3 in amino acids: CARVKPREDPKTSNQLQHF. The CDR3 coding sequence is TGCGCCAGGGTGAAGCCCAGGGAAGACCCAAAAACTAGCAATCAGCTCCAGCATTTT.

Concerning this clone itself: At the DNA level, this CDR3 is encoded by other sequences in the same sample as well. The chain recombines TRBV7-9 with TRBJ2-7, with 9 bases lining up with TRBD1. Trimming at V came to 5 bases and at J to 3 bases, leaving 5 bases not matched to a gene. From germline, CDR1 is SEHNR and CDR2 FQNEAQ (reference sequence). CDR3 size: 14 residues. CDR3: CASSPRQGGYEQYF. CDR3 DNA sequence: TGTGCCAGCAGCCCCCGACAGGGGGGCTACGAGCAGTACTTC.

The chain carries TRBV14 and TRBJ1-2; D is uncertain. Germline CDR1 and CDR2: SGHDN and FVKESK. The CDR3 extends over 13 amino acids. V was trimmed by 9 bases and J by 8 bases, leaving 19 bases between them. The CDR3 DNA follows: TGTGCCAGGCCTATGCGGGCAAAAGAGGGCTACACCTTC. Amino acid sequence: CARPMRAKEGYTF.

V is TRBV28 and J is TRBJ1-2, with D perhaps matching TRBD1 (6 bases). This CDR3 region has 14 residues. The V end lost 1 base, the J end lost 4 bases, and 10 bases lay between the germline ends. CDR1 and CDR2 from the germline V gene are MDHEN and SYDVKM. CDR3 sequence reads: CASSLFSQGYGYTF. The CDR3, as DNA: TGTGCCAGCAGTTTATTCTCACAGGGCTATGGCTACACCTTC.

The chain couples TRBV5-4 to TRBJ2-1; D might be TRBD1 (6 bases). The CDR3 is made up of 15 amino acids. V was cut by 3 bases and J by 2 bases, with 12 bases left in between. The germline V gene has CDR1 SGHNT and CDR2 YYREEE (reference sequence). CDR3 in amino acids: CASSSNRATYNEQFF. The DNA of the CDR3 is TGTGCCAGCAGCTCCAACAGGGCTACCTACAATGAGCAGTTCTTC. The full variable domain, its missing parts supplied by reference TRBV5-4 and TRBJ2-1, is ETGVTQSPTHLIKTRGQQVTLRCSSQSGHNTVSWYQQALGQGPQFIFQYYREEENGRGNFPPRFSGLQFPNYSSELNVNALELDDSALYLCASSSNRATYNEQFFGPGTRLTVL.

This chain links TRBV25-1 with TRBJ2-1; tentative D call: TRBD2 (5 bases). The CDR3 covers 11 residues. V dropped 8 bases and J dropped 4 bases, with 6 bases sitting between them. Germline V CDR1 and CDR2: MGHDK, SYGVNS. CDR3 nucleotides: TGTGCCAGCGACTATTACAATGAGCAGTTCTTC. Translated: CASDYYNEQFF.

There are a few counts of this clone. CDR3 sequence: CASSRDRYNQPQHF. The CDR3 DNA follows: TGTGCCAGCAGTAGAGACAGGTATAATCAGCCCCAGCATTTT. This rearrangement joins TRBV2 to TRBJ1-5; a weak D match, TRBD1 (6 bases). The CDR3 is made up of 14 amino acids. V shed 5 bases and J shed 4 bases, with 12 bases lying between them. Germline V CDR1 and CDR2: SNHLY, FYNNEI. The full variable domain, with the rest looked up from reference TRBV2 and TRBJ1-5, is EPEVTQTPSHQVTQMGQEVILRCVPISNHLYFYWYRQILGQKVEFLVSFYNNEISEKSEIFDDQFSVERPDGSNFTLKIRSTKLEDSAMYFCASSRDRYNQPQHFGDGTRLSIL.

The V gene is TRBV18, the J gene TRBJ2-7, with a tentative D call TRBD1 (6 bases). Germline V gene lookup returns CDR1 KGHSH and CDR2 LQKENI. Between the trimmed V and J ends, which lost 3 bases and 2 bases, there was a span of 17 bases. The CDR3 spans 16 residues. CDR3 nucleotides: TGTGCCAGCTCACCTTTACAGGGTATCCTTCCCTACGAGCAGTACTTC. Translated: CASSPLQGILPYEQYF.